This T cell receptor beta chain was identified during a study of Tregs in tolerant kidney transplant recipients. The method was immunoSEQ multiplex PCR; TCRdb's version includes in-frame clones alone and lacks a portion of them. The sample lists some 70,000 clones; approximately 88% were seen once. Trimming pared 6 bases from V and 3 bases from J, leaving 11 bases between. Germline V gene data show CDR1 as SNHLY and CDR2 as FYNNEI. CDR3 length equals 14 residues. V gene TRBV2 combines with J gene TRBJ2-2; TRBD2 might be the D (6 bases). Sequencing used CD4+ T cells from blood, obtained before the transplant. The TCR originated in a human donor who received a combined kidney and bone marrow transplant. The CDR3 DNA reads TGTGCCAGCAGAACGGGAGCGGACACCGGGGAGCTGTTTTTT. Amino acids: CASRTGADTGELFF.